One and the same sample provided the 12 T cell receptor beta chains below, sequenced in a study of T cell responses to AZD1222 COVID-19 vaccine. The data were produced by immunoSEQ multiplex PCR, yet TCRdb's version contains in-frame clones alone and is incomplete. The sample yields 88,000 or so clones, roughly 90% seen once. The input for sequencing was peripheral blood, taken on day 0 of AZD1222 vaccination. Receptors were obtained from an adult in good health.

The sample holds one count of this clone. CDR3: CASSAGHRSSYNSPLHF. The CDR3 DNA reads TGTGCCAGCAGCGCGGGACACAGGAGCTCCTATAATTCACCCCTCCACTTT. The rearrangement joins TRBV7-6 to TRBJ1-6, with D perhaps matching TRBD1 (6 bases). Germline lookup yields CDR1 SGHVS and CDR2 FNYEAQ. This CDR3 comprises 17 residues. V was trimmed by 5 bases and J by 0 bases, leaving 14 bases between them. The variable domain in full, completed from reference TRBV7-6 and TRBJ1-6, reads GAGVSQSPRYKVTKRGQDVALRCDPISGHVSLYWYRQALGQGPEFLTYFNYEAQQDKSGLPNDRFSAERPEGSISTLTIQRTEQRDSAMYRCASSAGHRSSYNSPLHFGNGTRLTVT.

The chain carries TRBV28 and TRBJ1-2, with unresolved D. Trimming stripped 3 bases from V and 2 bases from J, with 7 bases between. The CDR3 sequence is 13 residues long. Germline V gene data show CDR1 as MDHEN and CDR2 as SYDVKM. CDR3 in amino acids: CASSLGGNYGYTF. CDR3 DNA: TGTGCCAGCAGTTTGGGCGGAAACTATGGCTACACCTTC.

The V gene is TRBV18, the J gene TRBJ1-2, with D possibly matching TRBD1 (6 bases). Germline V lookup: CDR1 KGHSH, CDR2 LQKENI. This CDR3 has 13 amino acids. Deletions cut 2 bases from V and 7 bases from J, with 11 bases between. The CDR3 DNA is TGTGCCAGCTCACCAGAGGACAGCCTTGGCTACACCTTC. Residues: CASSPEDSLGYTF.

V is TRBV2 and J is TRBJ1-1, with 9 bases lining up with TRBD1. This CDR3 has 12 amino acids. V trimming: 6 bases; J trimming: 8 bases; junction bases outside the gene matches: 4. Germline V lookup: CDR1 SNHLY, CDR2 FYNNEI. For the CDR3, the DNA is TGTGCCAGCAGGACAGGGGGTAGAGAAGCTTTCTTT. It translates to CASRTGGREAFF.

This chain joins TRBV27 and TRBJ1-2, with D perhaps TRBD1 (5 bases). Germline values: CDR1 MNHEY, CDR2 SMNVEV (reference sequence). V gave up 2 bases and J gave up 4 bases, with 8 bases separating them. The CDR3 sequence is 13 residues long. CDR3 coding DNA: TGTGCCAGCAGTTTAAGGGGAGGCTATGGCTACACCTTC. Amino acids: CASSLRGGYGYTF.

V is TRBV18 and J is TRBJ2-1, with a possible D match to TRBD2 (6 bases). This CDR3 is built from 15 residues. Trimming took off 4 bases at V and 3 bases at J, with 13 bases between the two ends. Germline CDR1 is KGHSH and CDR2 is LQKENI. For the CDR3, the DNA is TGTGCCAGCTCACAGGGGACTGCCGACTACAATGAGCAGTTCTTC. It yields the protein CASSQGTADYNEQFF.

The chain uses TRBV28 and TRBJ1-3; a weak D match, TRBD1 (6 bases). This CDR3 region has 18 residues. The V end was cut by 4 bases, the J end by 4 bases, with 23 bases between. Germline-derived CDR1 and CDR2 are MDHEN and SYDVKM. CDR3 sequence reads: CASSSNLQRGVRGNTIYF. In DNA form, the CDR3 reads TGTGCCAGCAGTTCAAATCTCCAAAGGGGGGTGAGAGGAAACACCATATATTTT.

As regards this clone: One end of the junction does not line up with germline, which may come from a read error. The chain combines TRBV7-9 with TRBJ2-1; tentative D call: TRBD1 (5 bases). CDR1 and CDR2 from the germline V gene are SEHNR and FQNEAQ (reference sequence). The CDR3 contains 16 residues. CDR3 region: CASSLGAGLSGNEQFF. CDR3 sequence (DNA): TGTGCCAGCAGTTTAGGGGCAGGCCTATCAGGTAATGAGCAGTTCTTC.

The V call is TRBV7-9, the J call TRBJ2-3; possibly TRBD1 for D (6 bases). This CDR3 comprises 17 residues. Trimming removed 3 bases at V and 2 bases at J, with 18 bases between. Looked up from germline, CDR1 is SEHNR and CDR2 is FQNEAQ (reference sequence). The CDR3 protein is CASSFGVGQTYTDTQYF. In nucleotides, the CDR3 is TGTGCCAGCAGCTTCGGGGTTGGACAGACTTACACAGATACGCAGTATTTT.

The chain has TRBV7-8 and TRBJ2-7; D may match TRBD1 or TRBD2 (6 bases each). The CDR3 has 16 amino acids. V was pared by 8 bases and J by 0 bases, with 20 bases between. Germline CDR1 is SGHVS and CDR2 is FQNEAQ. Here the CDR3 reads CASVMGAGPLSYEQYF. CDR3 coding DNA: TGTGCCAGCGTAATGGGGGCGGGGCCTCTCTCCTACGAGCAGTACTTC.

CDR3 nucleotides: TGTGCCAGCAGCTTAGTTTTCGCTCTCTCTGGAAACACCATATATTTT. Protein product: CASSLVFALSGNTIYF. V gene TRBV11-2 combines with J gene TRBJ1-3; the D is unclear. The CDR3 runs 16 residues. Trimming removed 1 base from V and 0 bases from J, with 10 bases in between. Germline V CDR1 and CDR2: SGHAT, FQNNGV.

The chain recombines TRBV21-1 with TRBJ2-2. TRBV21-1 represents a pseudogene. CDR3 length: 14 residues. The CDR3 sequence is CASSTPAYTGELFF. CDR3 bases: TGTGCCAGCAGCACCCCAGCCTACACCGGGGAGCTGTTTTTT.